These T cell receptor beta chains were read from a single sample in a study of blood T cell repertoires in COVID-19. Sequencing was performed with immunoSEQ multiplex PCR; in TCRdb, only in-frame clones are kept and a portion is missing. The data contain some 76,000 clones, roughly 80% of them seen just once; the ten biggest clones take up under 20%. Sequenced: peripheral blood. Receptor source: a woman aged 55-70 years with acute or convalescent COVID-19. Both conserved end residues are part of each CDR3. The order of the fields is J gene, V gene, D gene, clone size, CDR3 length, CDR3 DNA, CDR3 protein. A D gene is named only where the DNA matches it firmly. Part of the rows lack a size; the others show once, few, many or a class for expanded clones.

TRBJ1-2 | TRBV29-1 | TRBD1 | - | 13 | TGCAGCGCCAGGCAGGGGGCGACCTATGGCTACACCTTC | CSARQGATYGYTF
TRBJ2-2 | TRBV5-1 | - | - | 13 | TGCGCCAGCGCAGTCCAACGGGGCGGGGAGCTGTTTTTT | CASAVQRGGELFF
TRBJ2-1 | TRBV11-3 | TRBD2 | - | 16 | TGTGCCAGCAGCCAGGAACTAGCGGGGCCGAGGAATGAGCAGTTCTTC | CASSQELAGPRNEQFF
TRBJ2-3 | TRBV9 | TRBD2 | - | 18 | TGTGCCAGCAGCGTAGAGGTAGCGGGGGGCTTGGCTGAGGGTACGCAGTATTTT | CASSVEVAGGLAEGTQYF
TRBJ2-3 | TRBV2 | TRBD2 | - | 15 | TGTGCCAGCAGTGGACTAGCGGACTACACAGATACGCAGTATTTT | CASSGLADYTDTQYF
TRBJ2-5 | TRBV5-4 | TRBD1 | - | 14 | TGTGCCAGCAGCTTGGACAGGGGCTGGGAGACCCAGTACTTC | CASSLDRGWETQYF
TRBJ1-2 | TRBV5-1 | TRBD1 | - | 15 | TGCGCCAGCAGCGGGACAGGAAGAGATAACTATGGCTACACCTTC | CASSGTGRDNYGYTF
TRBJ2-5 | TRBV3-1/TRBV3-2 | - | - | 13 | TGTGCCAGCACCGTGGGGCTAAGGGAGACCCAGTACTTC | CASTVGLRETQYF
TRBJ1-1 | TRBV7-2 | - | few | 14 | TGTGCCAGCAGCTTTGGGAGGATGAACACTGAAGCTTTCTTT | CASSFGRMNTEAFF
TRBJ1-1 | TRBV14 | - | - | 16 | TGTGCCAGCAGCCCCACGAGAGAGACGACAATCCCTGAAGCTTTCTTT | CASSPTRETTIPEAFF
TRBJ1-1 | TRBV30 | TRBD1 | - | 14 | TGTGCCTGGAGCCGGACAGGGCAGGTCACTGAAGCTTTCTTT | CAWSRTGQVTEAFF
TRBJ2-3 | TRBV29-1 | TRBD1 | - | 14 | TGCAGCGTTAAGCCGACAGGGACCACAGATACGCAGTATTTT | CSVKPTGTTDTQYF
TRBJ1-1 | TRBV27 | TRBD1 | - | 14 | TGTGCCAGCACCTCGGACAGGGGATGGACTGAAGCTTTCTTT | CASTSDRGWTEAFF
TRBJ2-3 | TRBV19 | TRBD2 | - | 16 | TGTGCCAGTAGTCCCTGGACTAGCGGGGATACAGATACGCAGTATTTT | CASSPWTSGDTDTQYF
TRBJ1-1 | TRBV7-9 | - | - | 14 | TGTGCCAGCAGCCCTCCGGACAAGAACACTGAAGCTTTCTTT | CASSPPDKNTEAFF
TRBJ2-5 | TRBV29-1 | TRBD1 | once | 18 | TGCAGCGTTGATTCGCGACGGTTGGGACAGGGGGATGGAGAGACCCAGTACTTC | CSVDSRRLGQGDGETQYF
TRBJ1-5 | TRBV4-2 | - | - | 17 | TGTGCCAGCAGCCAAGTAGTTTTAACAGGTGGTCCTCAGCCCCAGCATTTT | CASSQVVLTGGPQPQHF
TRBJ1-2 | TRBV20-1 | - | - | 10 | TGCAGTGCGGCAGGGTACGGCTACACCTTC | CSAAGYGYTF
TRBJ2-7 | TRBV6-5 | TRBD2 | - | 15 | TGTGCCAGCAGCCATAGCGGGGATAGCTCCTACGAGCAGTACTTC | CASSHSGDSSYEQYF
TRBJ1-4 | TRBV30 | - | - | 14 | TGTGCCTGGAGAGACAGGAAGGCTAATGAAAAACTGTTTTTT | CAWRDRKANEKLFF
TRBJ2-7 | TRBV7-9 | - | - | 14 | TGTGCCAGCAGCTCCGGGACAAGAACCTACGAGCAGTACTTC | CASSSGTRTYEQYF
TRBJ2-6 | TRBV5-6 | - | - | 16 | TGTGCCAGCAGCTACGACAGTCCCTCTGGGGCCAACGTCCTGACTTTC | CASSYDSPSGANVLTF
TRBJ2-1 | TRBV7-2 | - | - | 15 | TGTGCCAGCAGCTTACAGCAGGTCTCCTACAATGAGCAGTTCTTC | CASSLQQVSYNEQFF
TRBJ1-3 | TRBV9 | - | - | 13 | TGTGCCAGCACAGGTTTCTCTGGAAACACCATATATTTT | CASTGFSGNTIYF
TRBJ1-2 | TRBV30 | TRBD1 | few | 14 | TGTGCCTGGAGCTATTCGGGACAGAGCTATGGCTACACCTTC | CAWSYSGQSYGYTF
TRBJ1-1 | TRBV21-1 | - | medium-sized | 14 | TGTGCCAGCATACATGCAGGGGAGAACACTGAAGCTTTCTTT | CASIHAGENTEAFF
TRBJ1-6 | TRBV7-2 | TRBD1 | - | 17 | TGTGCCAGCAGCAGCCTGCCCCAGGCAGGGGGCGGTTCACCCCTCCACTTT | CASSSLPQAGGGSPLHF
TRBJ1-5 | TRBV30 | TRBD1 | - | 15 | TGTGCCTGGAAGGGGGCAGGACAGGCTTATCAGCCCCAGCATTTT | CAWKGAGQAYQPQHF
TRBJ1-2 | TRBV6-2/TRBV6-3 | TRBD1 | - | 15 | TGTGCCAGCAGCCAACCCCGCGCAGGGGGCTATGGCTACACCTTC | CASSQPRAGGYGYTF
TRBJ2-7 | TRBV2 | TRBD2 | - | 16 | TGTGCCAGCAATTGGCTAGCGGGGGGTTACTCCTACGAGCAGTACTTC | CASNWLAGGYSYEQYF
TRBJ2-5 | TRBV4-1 | TRBD2 | - | 17 | TGCGCCAGCAGCCAAGACCAAGGGACTACCTCCAAAGAGACCCAGTACTTC | CASSQDQGTTSKETQYF
TRBJ1-3 | TRBV5-4 | TRBD1 | - | 15 | TGTGCCAGCAGCAAGCGAACAGGGGCTGGAAACACCATATATTTT | CASSKRTGAGNTIYF
TRBJ1-1 | TRBV12-3/TRBV12-4 | - | - | 13 | TGTGCCAGCAGCCTCGGAGGGTACGATGAAGCTTTCTTT | CASSLGGYDEAFF
TRBJ2-2 | TRBV7-8 | TRBD1 | - | 16 | TGTGCCAGCAGCTCAGACAGGGGAGGCGGCACCGGGGAGCTGTTTTTT | CASSSDRGGGTGELFF
TRBJ1-3 | TRBV28 | TRBD1 | - | 15 | TGTGCCAGCAGTCACAGGGGCGGGTTCGGCGGCACCATATATTTT | CASSHRGGFGGTIYF
TRBJ2-2 | TRBV7-7 | TRBD2 | - | 18 | TGTGCTAGCCCGGGTCTTGTTAGCGGGGGCCCAAACACCGGGGAGCTGTTTTTT | CASPGLVSGGPNTGELFF
TRBJ2-3 | TRBV11-3 | TRBD1 | - | 13 | TGTGCCAGCAGCATACAGGGGGCAGATACGCAGTATTTT | CASSIQGADTQYF
TRBJ1-5 | TRBV15 | TRBD1 | - | 16 | TGTGCCACCAGCAGAGACCAAGGGGGCACCAATCAGCCCCAGCATTTT | CATSRDQGGTNQPQHF
TRBJ2-5 | TRBV3-1/TRBV3-2 | TRBD1 | - | 14 | TGTGCCAGCAGCCAAGATATGGGACAGGGGACCCAGTACTTC | CASSQDMGQGTQYF
TRBJ1-4 | TRBV24-1 | TRBD1 | - | 15 | TGTGCCGCAGGATCGACAGGGGCCTCTAATGAAAAACTGTTTTTT | CAAGSTGASNEKLFF
TRBJ2-2 | TRBV4-2 | TRBD2 | few | 16 | TGTGCCAGCAGCCAAAGCGGGGGGGCCTTCTCCGGGGAGCTGTTTTTT | CASSQSGGAFSGELFF
TRBJ2-4 | TRBV10-2 | TRBD1 | - | 15 | TGCGCCAGCAGTCCGGGACAGGCAGACAAAAACATTCAGTACTTC | CASSPGQADKNIQYF
TRBJ2-7 | TRBV4-3 | - | once | 13 | TGCGCCAGCAGCCCTTGGCCCGCCTACGAGCAGTACTTC | CASSPWPAYEQYF
TRBJ1-2 | TRBV18 | TRBD1 | - | 15 | TGTGCCAGCTCACCAGCGGCAGGGGGACCCTATGGCTACACCTTC | CASSPAAGGPYGYTF
TRBJ2-1 | TRBV19 | TRBD2 | - | 17 | TGTGCCAGTAGTATAGTGGCTAGCGGGGAGTATTACAATGAGCAGTTCTTC | CASSIVASGEYYNEQFF
TRBJ2-3 | TRBV24-1 | TRBD1 | - | 16 | TGTGCCACCAGTGACCGGGGACAGGGGGCCACAGATACGCAGTATTTT | CATSDRGQGATDTQYF
TRBJ1-2 | TRBV10-3 | TRBD1 | - | 13 | TGTGCCATCAGTGAGGGGGACAGATATGGCTACACCTTC | CAISEGDRYGYTF
TRBJ1-2 | TRBV9 | TRBD1 | - | 14 | TGTGCCAGCAGCGTCATCGGGACAGGGGATGGCTACACCTTC | CASSVIGTGDGYTF
TRBJ1-4 | TRBV5-4 | - | - | 17 | TGTGCCAGCAGCTTGAGGACCCCGGGAGCTAAGGGTGAAAAACTGTTTTTT | CASSLRTPGAKGEKLFF
TRBJ2-1 | TRBV28 | - | few | 12 | TGTGCCAGCACACAGGGCTACAATGAGCAGTTCTTC | CASTQGYNEQFF